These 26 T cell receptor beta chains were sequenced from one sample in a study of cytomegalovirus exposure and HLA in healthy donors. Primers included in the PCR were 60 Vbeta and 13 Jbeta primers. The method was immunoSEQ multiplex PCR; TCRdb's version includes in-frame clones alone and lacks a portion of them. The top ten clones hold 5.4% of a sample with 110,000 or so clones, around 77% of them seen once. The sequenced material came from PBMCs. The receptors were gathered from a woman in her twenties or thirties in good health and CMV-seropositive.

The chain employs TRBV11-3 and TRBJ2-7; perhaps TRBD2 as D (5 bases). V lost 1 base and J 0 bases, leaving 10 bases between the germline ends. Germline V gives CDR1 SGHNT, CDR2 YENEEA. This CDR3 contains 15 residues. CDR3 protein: CASSLVASSSYEQYF. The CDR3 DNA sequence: TGTGCCAGCAGCTTAGTAGCGTCTAGCTCCTACGAGCAGTACTTC.

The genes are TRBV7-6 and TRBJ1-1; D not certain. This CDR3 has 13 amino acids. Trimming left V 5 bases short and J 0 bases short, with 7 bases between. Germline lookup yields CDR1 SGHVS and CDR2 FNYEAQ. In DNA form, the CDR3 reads TGTGCCAGCAGCCCGGGAATGAACACTGAAGCTTTCTTT. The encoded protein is CASSPGMNTEAFF.

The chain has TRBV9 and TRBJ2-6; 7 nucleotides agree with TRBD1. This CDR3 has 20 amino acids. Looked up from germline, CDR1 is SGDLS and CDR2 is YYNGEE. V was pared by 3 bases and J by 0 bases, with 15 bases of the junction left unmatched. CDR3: CASSAGLKQGFDSGANVLTF. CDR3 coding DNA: TGTGCCAGCAGCGCTGGTCTTAAACAGGGGTTTGACTCTGGGGCCAACGTCCTGACTTTC.

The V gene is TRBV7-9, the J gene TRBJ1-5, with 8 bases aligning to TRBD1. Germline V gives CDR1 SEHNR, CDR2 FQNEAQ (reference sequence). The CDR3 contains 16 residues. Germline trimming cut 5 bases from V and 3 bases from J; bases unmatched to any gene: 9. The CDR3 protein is CASSTTGTGINQPQHF. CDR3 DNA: TGTGCCAGCAGCACGACCGGGACAGGAATCAATCAGCCCCAGCATTTT.

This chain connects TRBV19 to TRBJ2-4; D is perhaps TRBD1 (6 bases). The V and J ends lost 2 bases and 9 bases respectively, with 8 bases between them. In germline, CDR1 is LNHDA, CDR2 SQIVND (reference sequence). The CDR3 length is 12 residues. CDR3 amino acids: CASSIQGTIQYF. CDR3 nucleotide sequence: TGTGCCAGTAGTATACAGGGGACCATTCAGTACTTC. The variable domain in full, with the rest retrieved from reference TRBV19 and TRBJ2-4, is DGGITQSPKYLFRKEGQNVTLSCEQNLNHDAMYWYRQDPGQGLRLIYYSQIVNDFQKGDIAEGYSVSREKKESFPLTVTSAQKNPTAFYLCASSIQGTIQYFGAGTRLSVL.

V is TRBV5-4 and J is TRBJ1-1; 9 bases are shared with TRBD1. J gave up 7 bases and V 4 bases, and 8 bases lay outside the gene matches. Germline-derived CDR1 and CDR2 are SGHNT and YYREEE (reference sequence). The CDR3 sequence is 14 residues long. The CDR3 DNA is TGTGCCAGCAGCACCGCCCGGACAGGGGTTGAAGCTTTCTTT. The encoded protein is CASSTARTGVEAFF.

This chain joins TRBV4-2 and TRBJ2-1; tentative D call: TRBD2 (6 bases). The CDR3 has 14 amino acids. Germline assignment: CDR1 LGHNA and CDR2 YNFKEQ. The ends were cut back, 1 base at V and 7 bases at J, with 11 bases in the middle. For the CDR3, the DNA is TGTGCCAGCAGCCAAGGCGGGGATCGTAATGAGCAGTTCTTC. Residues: CASSQGGDRNEQFF.

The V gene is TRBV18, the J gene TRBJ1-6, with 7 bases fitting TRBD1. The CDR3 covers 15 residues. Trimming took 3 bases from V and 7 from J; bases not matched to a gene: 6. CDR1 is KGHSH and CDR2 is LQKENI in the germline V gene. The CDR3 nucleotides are TGTGCCAGCTCACCGGAGCAGGGGGTCAATTCACCCCTCCACTTT. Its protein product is CASSPEQGVNSPLHF.

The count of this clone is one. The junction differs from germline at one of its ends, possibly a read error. CDR3 sequence (DNA): TGTGCTAGCAAGCAGAACGCGGCATACGAGCAGTACTTC. Translating gives CASKQNAAYEQYF. This chain uses TRBV2 with TRBJ2-7, with D hard to call. Germline CDR1 reads SNHLY; CDR2 reads FYNNEI. CDR3 length: 13 residues. Based on the CDR3 plus reference TRBV2 and TRBJ2-7, the full variable domain is EPEVTQTPSHQVTQMGQEVILRCVPISNHLYFYWYRQILGQKVEFLVSFYNNEISEKSEIFDDQFSVERPDGSNFTLKIRSTKLEDSAMYFCASKQNAAYEQYFGPGTRLTVT.

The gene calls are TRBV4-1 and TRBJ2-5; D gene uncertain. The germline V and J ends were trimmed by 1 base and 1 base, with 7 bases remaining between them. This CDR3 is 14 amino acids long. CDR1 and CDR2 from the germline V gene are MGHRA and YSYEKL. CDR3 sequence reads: CASSQGNTQETQYF. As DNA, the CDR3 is TGCGCCAGCAGCCAAGGTAACACCCAAGAGACCCAGTACTTC.

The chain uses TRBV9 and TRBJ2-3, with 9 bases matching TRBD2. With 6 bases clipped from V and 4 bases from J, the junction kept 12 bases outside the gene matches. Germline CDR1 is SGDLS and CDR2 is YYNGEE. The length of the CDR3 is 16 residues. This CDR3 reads CASTLQAGGGADTQYF. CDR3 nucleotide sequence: TGTGCCAGCACGCTCCAGGCGGGAGGGGGGGCAGATACGCAGTATTTT.

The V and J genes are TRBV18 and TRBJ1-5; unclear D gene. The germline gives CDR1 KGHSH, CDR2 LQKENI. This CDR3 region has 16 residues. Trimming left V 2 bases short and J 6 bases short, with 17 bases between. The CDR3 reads CASSPGGGSWGQPQHF. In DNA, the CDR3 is TGTGCCAGCTCACCAGGAGGAGGGTCATGGGGTCAGCCCCAGCATTTT.

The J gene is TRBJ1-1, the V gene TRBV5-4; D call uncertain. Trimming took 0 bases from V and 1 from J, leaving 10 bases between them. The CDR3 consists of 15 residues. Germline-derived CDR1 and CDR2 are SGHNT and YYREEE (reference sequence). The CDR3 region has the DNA TGTGCCAGCAGCTTGGCCGAAGGGAGGAACACTGAAGCTTTCTTT. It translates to CASSLAEGRNTEAFF.

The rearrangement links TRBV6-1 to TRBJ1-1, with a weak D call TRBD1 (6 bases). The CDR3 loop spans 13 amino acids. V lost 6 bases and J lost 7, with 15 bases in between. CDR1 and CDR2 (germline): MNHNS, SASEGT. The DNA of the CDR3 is TGTGCCAGCAGATCCCGACAGGCTAGTGAAGCTTTCTTT. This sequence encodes CASRSRQASEAFF.

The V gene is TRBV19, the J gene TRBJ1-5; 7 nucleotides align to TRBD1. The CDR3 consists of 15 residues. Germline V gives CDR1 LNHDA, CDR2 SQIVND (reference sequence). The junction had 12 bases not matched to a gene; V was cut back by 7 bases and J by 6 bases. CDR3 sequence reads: CASISLGGAGQPQHF. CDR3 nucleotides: TGTGCCAGTATCTCCTTAGGGGGCGCGGGTCAGCCCCAGCATTTT. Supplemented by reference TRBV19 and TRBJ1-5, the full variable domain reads DGGITQSPKYLFRKEGQNVTLSCEQNLNHDAMYWYRQDPGQGLRLIYYSQIVNDFQKGDIAEGYSVSREKKESFPLTVTSAQKNPTAFYLCASISLGGAGQPQHFGDGTRLSIL.

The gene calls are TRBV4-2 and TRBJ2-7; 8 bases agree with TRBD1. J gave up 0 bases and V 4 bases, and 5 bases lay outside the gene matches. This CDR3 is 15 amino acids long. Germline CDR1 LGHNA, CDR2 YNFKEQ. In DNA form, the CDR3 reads TGTGCCAGCAGCCTGCGACAGGGGAGCTCCTACGAGCAGTACTTC. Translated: CASSLRQGSSYEQYF.

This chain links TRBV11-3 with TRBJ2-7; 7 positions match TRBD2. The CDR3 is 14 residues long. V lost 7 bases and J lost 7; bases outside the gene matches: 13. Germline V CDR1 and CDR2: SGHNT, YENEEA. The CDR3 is CASMGMGGAQEQYF. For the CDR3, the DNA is TGTGCCAGCATGGGCATGGGAGGGGCTCAAGAGCAGTACTTC.

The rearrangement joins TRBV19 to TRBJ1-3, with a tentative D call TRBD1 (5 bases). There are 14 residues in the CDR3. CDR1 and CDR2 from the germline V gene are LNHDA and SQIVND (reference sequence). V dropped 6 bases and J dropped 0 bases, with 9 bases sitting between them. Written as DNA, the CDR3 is TGTGCCAGTAGCTCGACAGACTCTGGAAACACCATATATTTT. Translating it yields CASSSTDSGNTIYF.

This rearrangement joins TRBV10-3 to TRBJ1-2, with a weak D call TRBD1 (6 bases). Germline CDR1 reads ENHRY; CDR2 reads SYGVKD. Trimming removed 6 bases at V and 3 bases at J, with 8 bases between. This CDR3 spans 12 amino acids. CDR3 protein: CAISGQHYGYTF. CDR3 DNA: TGTGCCATCAGCGGACAGCACTATGGCTACACCTTC.

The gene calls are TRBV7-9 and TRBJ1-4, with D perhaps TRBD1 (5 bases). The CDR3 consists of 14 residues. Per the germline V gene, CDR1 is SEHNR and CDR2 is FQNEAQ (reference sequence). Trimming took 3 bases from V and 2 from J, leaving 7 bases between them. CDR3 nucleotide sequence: TGTGCCAGCAGCTTTGGGGGGACTAATGAAAAACTGTTTTTT. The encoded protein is CASSFGGTNEKLFF.

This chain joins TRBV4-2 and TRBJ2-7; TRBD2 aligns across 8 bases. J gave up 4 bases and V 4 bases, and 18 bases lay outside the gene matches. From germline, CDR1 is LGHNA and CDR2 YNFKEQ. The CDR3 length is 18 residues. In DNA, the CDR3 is TGTGCCAGCAGCCCGAAACCCCAGGTTAGCGGGGAACAATACGAGCAGTACTTC. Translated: CASSPKPQVSGEQYEQYF.

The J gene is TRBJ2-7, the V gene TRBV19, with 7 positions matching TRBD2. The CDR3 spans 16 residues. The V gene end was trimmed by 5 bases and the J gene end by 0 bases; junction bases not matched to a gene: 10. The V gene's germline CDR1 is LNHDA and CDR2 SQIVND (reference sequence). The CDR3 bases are TGTGCCAGTAGTCCCGTCGTCGGCGGGGGCTCCTACGAGCAGTACTTC. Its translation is CASSPVVGGGSYEQYF. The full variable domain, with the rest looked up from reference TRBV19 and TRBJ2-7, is DGGITQSPKYLFRKEGQNVTLSCEQNLNHDAMYWYRQDPGQGLRLIYYSQIVNDFQKGDIAEGYSVSREKKESFPLTVTSAQKNPTAFYLCASSPVVGGGSYEQYFGPGTRLTVT.

In DNA, the CDR3 is TGTGCCAGCAGTCCTCAGGGGGCAGCTAATGAAAAACTGTTTTTT. Translating gives CASSPQGAANEKLFF. This chain links TRBV6-6 with TRBJ1-4, with 8 positions matching TRBD1. The V segment lost 5 bases and the J segment 3 bases; nucleotides outside the gene matches: 5. The CDR3 is 15 amino acids. Germline CDR1 is MNHNY and CDR2 is SVGAGI (reference sequence).

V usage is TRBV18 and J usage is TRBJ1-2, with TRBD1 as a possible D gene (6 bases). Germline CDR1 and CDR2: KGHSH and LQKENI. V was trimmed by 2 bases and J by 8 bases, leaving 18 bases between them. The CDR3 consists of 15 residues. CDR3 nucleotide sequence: TGTGCCAGCTCACCAGCGGGGGCTATATCGGAGGGCTACACCTTC. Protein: CASSPAGAISEGYTF. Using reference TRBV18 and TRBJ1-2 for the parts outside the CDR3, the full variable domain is NAGVMQNPRHLVRRRGQEARLRCSPMKGHSHVYWYRQLPEEGLKFMVYLQKENIIDESGMPKERFSAEFPKEGPSILRIQQVVRGDSAAYFCASSPAGAISEGYTFGSGTRLTVV.

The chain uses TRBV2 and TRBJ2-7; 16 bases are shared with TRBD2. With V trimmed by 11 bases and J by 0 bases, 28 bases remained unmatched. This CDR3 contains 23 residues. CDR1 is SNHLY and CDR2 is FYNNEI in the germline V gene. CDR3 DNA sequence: TGTGCCTACAAAACAGCACAATCAGACGTTGATGGGACTAGCGGGAGGGTCTCCTACGAGCAGTACTTC. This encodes CAYKTAQSDVDGTSGRVSYEQYF. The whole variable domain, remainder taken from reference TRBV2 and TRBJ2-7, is EPEVTQTPSHQVTQMGQEVILRCVPISNHLYFYWYRQILGQKVEFLVSFYNNEISEKSEIFDDQFSVERPDGSNFTLKIRSTKLEDSAMYFCAYKTAQSDVDGTSGRVSYEQYFGPGTRLTVT.

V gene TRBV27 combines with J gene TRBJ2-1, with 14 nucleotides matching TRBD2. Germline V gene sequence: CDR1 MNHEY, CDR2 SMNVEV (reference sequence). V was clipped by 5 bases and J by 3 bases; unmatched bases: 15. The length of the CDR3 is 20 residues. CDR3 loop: CASSPLTGLAGVFFYNEQFF. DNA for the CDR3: TGTGCCAGCAGTCCGCTGACGGGACTAGCGGGAGTCTTCTTCTACAATGAGCAGTTCTTC.